Listed below are T cell receptor beta chains from one sample, sequenced in a study of chemoradiotherapy in HPV16-positive cancers. The repertoire was sequenced with immunoSEQ multiplex PCR; TCRdb's copy has only in-frame clones and lacks some. The table has about 33,000 clones, approximately 86% seen once; the top ten hold roughly 2.2%. The source material was blood, sampled from a patient who underwent chemoradiotherapy. The receptors were sampled from a human donor with HPV-associated anogenital cancer. CDR3s include the opening cysteine and the closing phenylalanine or tryptophan. A D gene is named only where the DNA matches it firmly. Clone sizes are given selectively: once, few, many, or a class where the clone is expanded.

CDR3,DNA,J,V,size,D
CASTRQYNSPLHF,TGTGCCAGCACCCGACAGTATAATTCACCCCTCCACTTT,TRBJ1-6,TRBV6-5,few,-
CASSYSRQGYGYTF,TGTGCCAGCAGTTACTCTCGACAGGGCTATGGCTACACCTTC,TRBJ1-2,TRBV6-5,-,TRBD1
CASSLNQGNNEQFF,TGTGCCAGCAGCTTAAATCAGGGGAACAATGAGCAGTTCTTC,TRBJ2-1,TRBV7-3,-,-
CASSQGQWDETQYF,TGTGCCAGCAGCCAAGGACAGTGGGACGAGACCCAGTACTTC,TRBJ2-5,TRBV7-2,-,-
CASSSRAAARDTQYF,TGTGCCAGCAGCTCCCGGGCCGCCGCCAGAGATACGCAGTATTTT,TRBJ2-3,TRBV7-2,-,-
CASSFQEPYNYGYTF,TGTGCCAGTAGTTTCCAGGAACCTTATAACTATGGCTACACCTTC,TRBJ1-2,TRBV19,-,-
CASSLGQATPPLHF,TGCGCCAGCAGCTTGGGACAGGCAACACCACCCCTCCACTTT,TRBJ1-6,TRBV5-1,-,-
CASRGQGGEKLFF,TGTGCCAGCAGGGGACAGGGCGGTGAAAAACTGTTTTTT,TRBJ1-4,TRBV7-9,-,TRBD1
CASSATGDRYGKQYF,TGTGCCAGCAGTGCAACAGGGGACCGGTATGGAAAGCAGTACTTC,TRBJ2-7,TRBV25-1,few,TRBD1
CASSPPSINDRGGYGYTF,TGTGCCAGCAGCCCCCCGAGTATTAACGACAGGGGCGGTTATGGCTACACCTTC,TRBJ1-2,TRBV7-9,-,TRBD1
CASSLNNAGNNEQFF,TGCGCCAGCAGCCTTAATAACGCGGGGAACAATGAGCAGTTCTTC,TRBJ2-1,TRBV5-1,-,-
CASSYGAGTGNSPLHF,TGTGCCAGCAGCTATGGGGCCGGGACAGGGAATTCACCCCTCCACTTT,TRBJ1-6,TRBV5-8,few,TRBD1
CASSPSDGLVAETQYF,TGTGCCAGCTCACCGAGCGACGGACTAGTAGCCGAGACCCAGTACTTC,TRBJ2-5,TRBV18,-,TRBD2
CASSKGDYNEKLFF,TGTGCCAGCAGTAAGGGGGACTATAATGAAAAACTGTTTTTT,TRBJ1-4,TRBV28,-,-
CASSSGGKNIQYF,TGTGCCAGTAGTTCAGGGGGTAAAAACATTCAGTACTTC,TRBJ2-4,TRBV19,-,TRBD1
CSVKPLVGFIGYTF,TGCAGCGTGAAGCCCCTAGTAGGGTTTATCGGCTACACCTTC,TRBJ1-2,TRBV29-1,-,-
CATSSEDRTMYGYTF,TGTGCCACCAGCAGCGAAGACAGAACGATGTATGGCTACACCTTC,TRBJ1-2,TRBV15,-,-
CAISGIAGQEGSGELFF,TGTGCCATCAGTGGGATAGCGGGACAGGAAGGAAGCGGGGAGCTGTTTTTT,TRBJ2-2,TRBV10-3,-,-
CASSLYRDNSPLHF,TGTGCCAGCAGCTTATACAGGGATAATTCACCCCTCCACTTT,TRBJ1-6,TRBV7-9,-,-
CAISESGTPSTLHF,TGTGCCATCAGTGAGTCAGGAACCCCCTCGACCCTCCACTTT,TRBJ1-6,TRBV10-3,once,-
CASSQERAFTDTQYF,TGCGCCAGCAGCCAAGAGAGGGCATTTACAGATACGCAGTATTTT,TRBJ2-3,TRBV4-3,-,-
CASSFRIAGGPGEQFF,TGTGCCAGCAGCTTCCGGATAGCGGGGGGGCCTGGGGAGCAGTTCTTC,TRBJ2-1,TRBV13,-,TRBD2
CASSLVRGTGSQETQYF,TGTGCCAGCAGCTTAGTGCGGGGGACAGGGAGCCAAGAGACCCAGTACTTC,TRBJ2-5,TRBV7-9,once,TRBD1
CASSLDIAGETQYF,TGTGCCAGCAGCTTAGATATAGCTGGAGAGACCCAGTACTTC,TRBJ2-5,TRBV7-9,few,-
CASSLEGGMNTEAFF,TGTGCCAGCAGCTTGGAGGGGGGGATGAACACTGAAGCTTTCTTT,TRBJ1-1,TRBV5-4,-,-
CAWRGQGNQPQHF,TGTGCCTGGAGGGGACAGGGCAATCAGCCCCAGCATTTT,TRBJ1-5,TRBV30,few,TRBD1
CASSPRVRETETQYF,TGTGCCAGCAGCCCAAGGGTTCGGGAGACGGAGACCCAGTACTTC,TRBJ2-5,TRBV7-6,once,-
CASSESASGGGGEQFF,TGTGCCAGCAGTGAATCCGCTAGCGGGGGAGGGGGTGAGCAGTTCTTC,TRBJ2-1,TRBV25-1,-,TRBD2
CSVIAGANTDTQYF,TGCAGCGTTATAGCGGGGGCGAACACAGATACGCAGTATTTT,TRBJ2-3,TRBV29-1,-,TRBD2
CASSLVGRGSSYNEQFF,TGTGCCAGCAGCTTAGTAGGGAGGGGGAGCTCCTACAATGAGCAGTTCTTC,TRBJ2-1,TRBV7-6,-,-
CASSEGGSGANVLTF,TGTGCCAGCAGTGAAGGGGGATCTGGGGCCAACGTCCTGACTTTC,TRBJ2-6,TRBV6-1,-,-
CASSLRLADNTGELFF,TGTGCCAGCAGCTTGAGGCTAGCGGACAACACCGGGGAGCTGTTTTTT,TRBJ2-2,TRBV5-4,-,TRBD2
CASSENRIEQYF,TGTGCCAGCAGTGAGAACCGGATCGAGCAGTACTTC,TRBJ2-7,TRBV6-1,-,-
CASSPGLKETQYF,TGTGCCAGCAGCCCAGGACTGAAAGAGACCCAGTACTTC,TRBJ2-5,TRBV7-9,-,-
CASSLDSPNTEAFF,TGTGCCAGCAGCCTCGACAGCCCGAACACTGAAGCTTTCTTT,TRBJ1-1,TRBV5-4,-,-
CASSSQASGGYEQYF,TGTGCCAGCAGCTCCCAGGCGTCGGGGGGCTACGAGCAGTACTTC,TRBJ2-7,TRBV5-4,-,TRBD2
CASRAGGTTDTQYF,TGTGCCAGCAGGGCGGGGGGCACTACAGATACGCAGTATTTT,TRBJ2-3,TRBV27,-,TRBD2
CASSSTESYGYTF,TGCGCCAGCAGCTCGACAGAGTCCTATGGCTACACCTTC,TRBJ1-2,TRBV5-1,-,-
CASSSIRENNSPLHF,TGTGCCAGCAGCTCCATTCGGGAAAATAATTCACCCCTCCACTTT,TRBJ1-6,TRBV5-6,-,-
CASSRDRDTGELFF,TGCGCCAGCAGTCGTGACAGAGACACCGGGGAGCTGTTTTTT,TRBJ2-2,TRBV10-1,few,-
CARSQGTDTQYF,TGTGCCAGGAGCCAGGGCACAGATACGCAGTATTTT,TRBJ2-3,TRBV7-9,-,-
CASRGRQRYGYTF,TGTGCCAGCAGGGGCCGACAGCGCTATGGCTACACCTTC,TRBJ1-2,TRBV6-6,-,-